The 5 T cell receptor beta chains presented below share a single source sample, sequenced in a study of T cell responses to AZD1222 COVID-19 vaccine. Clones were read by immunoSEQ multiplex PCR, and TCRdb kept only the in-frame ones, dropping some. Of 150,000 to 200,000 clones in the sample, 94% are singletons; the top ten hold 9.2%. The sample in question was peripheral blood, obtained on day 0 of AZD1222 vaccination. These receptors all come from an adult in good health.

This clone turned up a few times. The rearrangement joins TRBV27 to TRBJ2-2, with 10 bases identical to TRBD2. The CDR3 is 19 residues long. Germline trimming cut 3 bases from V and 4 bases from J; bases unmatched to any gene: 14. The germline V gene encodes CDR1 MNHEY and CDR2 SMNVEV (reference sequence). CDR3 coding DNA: TGTGCCAGCAGTTTTCAAGCGGGAGGGCGAGTCCGAGGCACCGGGGAGCTGTTTTTT. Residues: CASSFQAGGRVRGTGELFF.

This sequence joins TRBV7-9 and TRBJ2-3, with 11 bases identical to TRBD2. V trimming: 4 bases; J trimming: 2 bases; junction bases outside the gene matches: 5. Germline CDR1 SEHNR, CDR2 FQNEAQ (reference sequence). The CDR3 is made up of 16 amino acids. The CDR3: CASSSPGLADTDTQYF. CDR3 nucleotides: TGTGCCAGCAGCTCCCCGGGACTAGCGGACACAGATACGCAGTATTTT.

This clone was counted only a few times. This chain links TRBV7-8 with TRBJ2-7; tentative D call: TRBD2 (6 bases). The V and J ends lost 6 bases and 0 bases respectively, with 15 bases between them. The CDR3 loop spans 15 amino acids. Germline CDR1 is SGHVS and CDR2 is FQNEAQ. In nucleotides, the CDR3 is TGTGCCAGCAGTCGGTGGAGGGAATCCTCCTACGAGCAGTACTTC. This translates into CASSRWRESSYEQYF.

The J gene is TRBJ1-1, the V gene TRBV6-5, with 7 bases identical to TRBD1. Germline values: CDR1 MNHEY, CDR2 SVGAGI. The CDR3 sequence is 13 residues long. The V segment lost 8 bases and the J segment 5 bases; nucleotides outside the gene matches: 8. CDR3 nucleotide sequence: TGTGCCAGCCTGAGACAGGGTTGGACTGAAGCTTTCTTT. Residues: CASLRQGWTEAFF.

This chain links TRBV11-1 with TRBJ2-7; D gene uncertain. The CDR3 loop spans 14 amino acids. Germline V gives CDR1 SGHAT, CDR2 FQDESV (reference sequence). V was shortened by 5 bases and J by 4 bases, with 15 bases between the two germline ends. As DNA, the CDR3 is TGTGCCAGCAGCGTCCGAGGCCGGCGGTACGAGCAGTACTTC. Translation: CASSVRGRRYEQYF.